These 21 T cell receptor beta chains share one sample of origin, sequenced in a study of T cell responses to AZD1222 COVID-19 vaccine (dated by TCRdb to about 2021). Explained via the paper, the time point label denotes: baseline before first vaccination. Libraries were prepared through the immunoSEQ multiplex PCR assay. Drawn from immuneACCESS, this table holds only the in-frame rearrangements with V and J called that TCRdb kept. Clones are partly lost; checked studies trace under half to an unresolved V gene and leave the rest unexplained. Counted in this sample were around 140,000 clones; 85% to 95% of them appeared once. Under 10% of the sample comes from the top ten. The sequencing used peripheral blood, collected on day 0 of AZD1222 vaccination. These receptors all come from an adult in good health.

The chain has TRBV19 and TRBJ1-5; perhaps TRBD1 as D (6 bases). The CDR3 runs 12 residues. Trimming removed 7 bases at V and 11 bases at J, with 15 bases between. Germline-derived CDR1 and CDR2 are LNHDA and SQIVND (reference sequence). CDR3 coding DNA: TGTGCCAGTACAGGGCCCCAGGGGTCCCAGCATTTT. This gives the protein CASTGPQGSQHF.

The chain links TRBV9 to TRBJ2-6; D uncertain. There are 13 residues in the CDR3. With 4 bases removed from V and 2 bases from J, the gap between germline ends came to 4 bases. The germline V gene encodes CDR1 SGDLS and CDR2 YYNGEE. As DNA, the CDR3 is TGTGCCAGCAGCACTGCTGGGGCCAACGTCCTGACTTTC. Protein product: CASSTAGANVLTF.

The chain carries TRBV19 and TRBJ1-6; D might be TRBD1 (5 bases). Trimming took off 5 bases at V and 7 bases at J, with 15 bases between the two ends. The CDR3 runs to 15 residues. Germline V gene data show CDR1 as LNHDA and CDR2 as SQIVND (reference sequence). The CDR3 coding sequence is TGTGCCAGTAGTGTACAGGAGGGACTAAATTCACCCCTCCACTTT. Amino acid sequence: CASSVQEGLNSPLHF.

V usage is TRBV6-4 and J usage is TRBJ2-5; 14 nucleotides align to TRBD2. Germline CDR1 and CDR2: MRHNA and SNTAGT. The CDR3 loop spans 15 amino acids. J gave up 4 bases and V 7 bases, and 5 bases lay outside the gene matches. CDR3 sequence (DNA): TGTGCCAGCACCTGGACTAGCGGGAGGTTAGAGACCCAGTACTTC. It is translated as CASTWTSGRLETQYF.

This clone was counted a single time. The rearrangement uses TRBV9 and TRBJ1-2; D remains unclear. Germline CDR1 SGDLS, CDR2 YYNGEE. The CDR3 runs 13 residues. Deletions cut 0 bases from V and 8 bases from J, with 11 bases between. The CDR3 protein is CASSVGGVYGYTF. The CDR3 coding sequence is TGTGCCAGCAGCGTAGGAGGTGTTTACGGCTACACCTTC.

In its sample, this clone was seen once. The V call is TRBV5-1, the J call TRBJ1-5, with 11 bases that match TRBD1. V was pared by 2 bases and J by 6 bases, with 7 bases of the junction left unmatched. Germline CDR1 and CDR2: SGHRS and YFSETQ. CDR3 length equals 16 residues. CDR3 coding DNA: TGCGCCAGCAGCTTAAACGGACAGGGGGCTGGTCAGCCCCAGCATTTT. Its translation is CASSLNGQGAGQPQHF.

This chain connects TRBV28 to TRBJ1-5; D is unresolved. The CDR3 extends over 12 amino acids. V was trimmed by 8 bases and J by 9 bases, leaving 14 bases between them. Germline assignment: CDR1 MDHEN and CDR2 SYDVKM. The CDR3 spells CASLTLPRPQHF. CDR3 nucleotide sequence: TGTGCCAGCCTGACACTCCCAAGGCCCCAGCATTTT.

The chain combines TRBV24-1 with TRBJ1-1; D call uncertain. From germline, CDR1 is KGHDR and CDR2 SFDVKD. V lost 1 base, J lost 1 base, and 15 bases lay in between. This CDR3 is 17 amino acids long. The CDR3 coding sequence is TGTGCCACCAGTGATTTTGTGCCGCGGCTCCCGAACACTGAAGCTTTCTTT. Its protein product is CATSDFVPRLPNTEAFF.

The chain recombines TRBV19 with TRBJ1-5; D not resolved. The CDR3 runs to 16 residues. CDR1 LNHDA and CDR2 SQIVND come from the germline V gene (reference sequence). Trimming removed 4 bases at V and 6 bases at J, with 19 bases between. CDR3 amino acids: CASSSITKGWSQPQHF. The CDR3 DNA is TGTGCCAGTAGTAGCATAACTAAAGGCTGGAGTCAGCCCCAGCATTTT.

CDR3 amino acids: CASSWGGDYGYTF. CDR3 nucleotide sequence: TGTGCCAGCAGTTGGGGGGGAGACTATGGCTACACCTTC. The chain has TRBV12-3 or TRBV12-4 and TRBJ1-2; D may be TRBD1 (5 bases). This CDR3 has 13 residues. V shed 4 bases and J shed 3 bases, with 9 bases lying between them.

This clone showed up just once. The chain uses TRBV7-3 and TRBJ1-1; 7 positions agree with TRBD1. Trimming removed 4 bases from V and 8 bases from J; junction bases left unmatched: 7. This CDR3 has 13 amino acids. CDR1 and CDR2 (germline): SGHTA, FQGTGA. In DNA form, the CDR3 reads TGTGCCAGCAGCTCAACAGGGGCTAGAGAAGCTTTCTTT. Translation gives CASSSTGAREAFF.

Written as DNA, the CDR3 is TGTGCCTGGAGCCCTAACGGGTGGCGCTCCTACGAGCAGTACTTC. It specifies CAWSPNGWRSYEQYF. This chain links TRBV30 with TRBJ2-7; D remains ambiguous. The CDR3 has 15 residues. V was cut by 3 bases and J by 0 bases, with 15 bases left in between. The germline CDR1 and CDR2 sequences are GTSNPN and SVGIG (reference sequence).

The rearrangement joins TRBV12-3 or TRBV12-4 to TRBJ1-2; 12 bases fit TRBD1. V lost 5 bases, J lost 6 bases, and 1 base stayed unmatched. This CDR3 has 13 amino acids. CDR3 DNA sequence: TGTGCCAGCAGTCGGGACAGGGGGCATGGCTACACCTTC. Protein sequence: CASSRDRGHGYTF.

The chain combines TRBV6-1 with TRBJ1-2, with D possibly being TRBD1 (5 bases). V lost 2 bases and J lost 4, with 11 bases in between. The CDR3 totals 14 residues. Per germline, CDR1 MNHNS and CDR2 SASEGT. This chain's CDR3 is CASSERGSSYGYTF. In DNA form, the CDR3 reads TGTGCCAGCAGTGAAAGGGGCTCAAGCTATGGCTACACCTTC.

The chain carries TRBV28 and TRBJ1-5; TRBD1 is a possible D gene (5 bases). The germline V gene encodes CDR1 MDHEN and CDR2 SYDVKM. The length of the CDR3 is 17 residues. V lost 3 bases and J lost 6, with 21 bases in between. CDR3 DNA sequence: TGTGCCAGCAGTTTCCCCCCAGGCAGGGCCTGGGCTCAGCCCCAGCATTTT. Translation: CASSFPPGRAWAQPQHF.

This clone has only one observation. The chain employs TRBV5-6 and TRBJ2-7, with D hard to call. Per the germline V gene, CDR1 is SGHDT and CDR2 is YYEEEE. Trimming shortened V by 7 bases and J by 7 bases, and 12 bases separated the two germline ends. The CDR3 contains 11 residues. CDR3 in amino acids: CASGTVAEQYF. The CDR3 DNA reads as TGTGCCAGCGGAACTGTGGCAGAGCAGTACTTC. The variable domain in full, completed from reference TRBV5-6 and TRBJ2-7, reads DAGVTQSPTHLIKTRGQQVTLRCSPKSGHDTVSWYQQALGQGPQFIFQYYEEEERQRGNFPDRFSGHQFPNYSSELNVNALLLGDSALYLCASGTVAEQYFGPGTRLTVT.

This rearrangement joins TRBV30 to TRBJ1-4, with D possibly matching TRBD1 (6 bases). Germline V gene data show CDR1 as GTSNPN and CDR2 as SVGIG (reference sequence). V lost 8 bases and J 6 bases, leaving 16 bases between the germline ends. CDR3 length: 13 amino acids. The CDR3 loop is CASVQGRDEKLFF. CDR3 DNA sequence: TGTGCCAGCGTACAGGGAAGGGATGAAAAACTGTTTTTT.

The CDR3 DNA reads TGTGCCAGCAGTTCAATTCGGACACAACGCCGGGAAAAACTGTTTTTT. Its translation: CASSSIRTQRREKLFF. This chain uses TRBV7-9 with TRBJ1-4; D may be TRBD1 (5 bases). This CDR3 spans 16 amino acids. V gave up 6 bases and J gave up 8 bases, with 22 bases separating them. Germline V gene sequence: CDR1 SEHNR, CDR2 FQNEAQ (reference sequence).

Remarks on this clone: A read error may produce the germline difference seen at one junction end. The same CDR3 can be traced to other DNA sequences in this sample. The CDR3 region has the DNA TGTGCCAGCAGTTACGTGGAATCAGGGGCCAACGTCCTAACTTTC. Its translation is CASSYVESGANVLTF. The genes are TRBV6-2 or TRBV6-3 and TRBJ2-6; perhaps TRBD1 as D (6 bases). Germline V lookup: CDR1 MNHEY, CDR2 SVGEGT. The CDR3 is 15 residues long.

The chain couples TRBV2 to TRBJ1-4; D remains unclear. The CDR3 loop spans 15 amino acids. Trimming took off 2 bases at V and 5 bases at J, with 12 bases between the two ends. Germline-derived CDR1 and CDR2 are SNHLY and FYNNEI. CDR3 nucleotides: TGTGCCAGCAGTGAACAAGGGCTCCCAAATGAAAAACTGTTTTTT. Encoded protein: CASSEQGLPNEKLFF.

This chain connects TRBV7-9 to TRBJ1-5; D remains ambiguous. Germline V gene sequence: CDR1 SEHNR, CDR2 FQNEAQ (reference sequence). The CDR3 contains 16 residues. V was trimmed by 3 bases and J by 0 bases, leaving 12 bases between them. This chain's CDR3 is CASSFSDWYSNQPQHF. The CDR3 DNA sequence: TGTGCCAGCAGCTTCTCAGACTGGTATAGCAATCAGCCCCAGCATTTT.